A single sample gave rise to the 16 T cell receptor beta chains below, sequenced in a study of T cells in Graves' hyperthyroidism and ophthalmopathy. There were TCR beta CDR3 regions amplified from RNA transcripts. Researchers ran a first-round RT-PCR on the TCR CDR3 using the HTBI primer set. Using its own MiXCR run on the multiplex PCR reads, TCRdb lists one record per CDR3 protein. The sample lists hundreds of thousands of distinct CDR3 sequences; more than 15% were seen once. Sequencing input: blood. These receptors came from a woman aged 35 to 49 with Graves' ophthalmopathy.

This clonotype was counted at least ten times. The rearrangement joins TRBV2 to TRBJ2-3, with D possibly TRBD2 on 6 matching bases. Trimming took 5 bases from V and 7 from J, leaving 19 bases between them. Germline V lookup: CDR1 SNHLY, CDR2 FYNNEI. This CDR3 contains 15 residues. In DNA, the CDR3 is TGTGCCAGCAGTAGTACCCGGGACTCCAGGCATACGCAGTATTTT. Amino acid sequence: CASSSTRDSRHTQYF.

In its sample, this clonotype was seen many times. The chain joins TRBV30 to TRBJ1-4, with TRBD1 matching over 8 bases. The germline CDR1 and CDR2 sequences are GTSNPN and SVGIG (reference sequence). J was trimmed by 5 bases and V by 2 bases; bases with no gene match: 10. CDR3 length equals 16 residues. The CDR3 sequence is CAWSRPDRVGNEKLFF. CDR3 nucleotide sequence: TGTGCCTGGAGTCGCCCGGACAGGGTCGGCAATGAAAAACTGTTTTTT. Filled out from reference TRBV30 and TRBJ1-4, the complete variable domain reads SQTIHQWPATLVQPVGSPLSLECTVEGTSNPNLYWYRQAAGRGLQLLFYSVGIGQISSEVPQNLSASRPQDRQFILSSKKLLLSDSGFYLCAWSRPDRVGNEKLFFGSGTQLSVL.

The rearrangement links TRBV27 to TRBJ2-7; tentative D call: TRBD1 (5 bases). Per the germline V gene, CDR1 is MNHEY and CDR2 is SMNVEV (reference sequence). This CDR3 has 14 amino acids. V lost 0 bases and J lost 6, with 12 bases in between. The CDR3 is CASSLSRVTSEQYF. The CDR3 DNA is TGTGCCAGCAGTTTATCCAGGGTAACGTCCGAGCAGTACTTC.

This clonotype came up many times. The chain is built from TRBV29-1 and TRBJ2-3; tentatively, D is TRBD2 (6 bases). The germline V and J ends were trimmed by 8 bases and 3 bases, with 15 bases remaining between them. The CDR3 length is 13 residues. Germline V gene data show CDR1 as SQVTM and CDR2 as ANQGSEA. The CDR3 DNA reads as TGCAGCCCAGGGCGGGGAGAGACAGATACGCAGTATTTT. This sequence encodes CSPGRGETDTQYF.

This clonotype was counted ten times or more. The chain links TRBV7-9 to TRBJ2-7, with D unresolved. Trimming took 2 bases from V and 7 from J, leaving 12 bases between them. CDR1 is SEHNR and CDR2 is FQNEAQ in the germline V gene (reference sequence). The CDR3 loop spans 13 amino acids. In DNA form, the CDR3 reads TGTGCCAGCAGCTTATTGGGAATGGGGGAGCAGTACTTC. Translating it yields CASSLLGMGEQYF.

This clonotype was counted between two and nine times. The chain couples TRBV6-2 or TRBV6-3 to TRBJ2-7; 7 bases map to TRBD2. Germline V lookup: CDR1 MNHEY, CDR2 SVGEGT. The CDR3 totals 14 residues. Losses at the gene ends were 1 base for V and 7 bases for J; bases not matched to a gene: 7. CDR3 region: CASSYWGGHDEQYF. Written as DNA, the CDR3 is TGTGCCAGCAGTTACTGGGGAGGGCATGATGAGCAGTACTTC.

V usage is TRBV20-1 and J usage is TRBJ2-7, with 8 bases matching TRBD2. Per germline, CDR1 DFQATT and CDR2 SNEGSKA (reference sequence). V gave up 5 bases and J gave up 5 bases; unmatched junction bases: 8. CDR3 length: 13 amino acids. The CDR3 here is CSASSGGDDEQYF. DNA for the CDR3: TGCAGTGCTTCAAGCGGGGGCGACGACGAGCAGTACTTC.

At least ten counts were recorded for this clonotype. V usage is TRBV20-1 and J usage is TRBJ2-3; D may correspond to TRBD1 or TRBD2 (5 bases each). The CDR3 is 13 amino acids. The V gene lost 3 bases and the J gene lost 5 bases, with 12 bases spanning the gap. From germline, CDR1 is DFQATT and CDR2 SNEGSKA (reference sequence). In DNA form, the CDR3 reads TGCAGTGCTAGGTGGGGGAGTGAAGATACGCAGTATTTT. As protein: CSARWGSEDTQYF.

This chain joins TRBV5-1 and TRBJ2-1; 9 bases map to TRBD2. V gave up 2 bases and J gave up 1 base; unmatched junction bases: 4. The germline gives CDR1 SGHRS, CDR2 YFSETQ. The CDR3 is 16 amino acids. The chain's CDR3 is CASSFSSGGSYNEQFF. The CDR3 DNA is TGCGCCAGCAGCTTCTCCAGCGGGGGGTCCTACAATGAGCAGTTCTTC. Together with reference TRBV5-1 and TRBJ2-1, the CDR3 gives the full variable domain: KAGVTQTPRYLIKTRGQQVTLSCSPISGHRSVSWYQQTPGQGLQFLFEYFSETQRNKGNFPGRFSGRQFSNSRSEMNVSTLELGDSALYLCASSFSSGGSYNEQFFGPGTRLTVL.

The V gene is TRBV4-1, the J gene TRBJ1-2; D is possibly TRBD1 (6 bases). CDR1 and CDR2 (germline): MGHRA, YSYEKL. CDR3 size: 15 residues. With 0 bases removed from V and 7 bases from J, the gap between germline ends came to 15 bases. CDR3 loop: CASSQEAAGAGGYTF. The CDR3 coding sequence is TGCGCCAGCAGCCAAGAAGCGGCAGGGGCGGGTGGCTACACCTTC.

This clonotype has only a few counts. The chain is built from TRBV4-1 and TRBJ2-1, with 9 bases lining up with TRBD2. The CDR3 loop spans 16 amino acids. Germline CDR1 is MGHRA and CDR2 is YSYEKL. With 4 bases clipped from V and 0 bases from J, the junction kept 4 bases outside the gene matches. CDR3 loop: CASSRVAGASYNEQFF. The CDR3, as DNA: TGCGCCAGCAGCCGAGTAGCGGGAGCCTCCTACAATGAGCAGTTCTTC.

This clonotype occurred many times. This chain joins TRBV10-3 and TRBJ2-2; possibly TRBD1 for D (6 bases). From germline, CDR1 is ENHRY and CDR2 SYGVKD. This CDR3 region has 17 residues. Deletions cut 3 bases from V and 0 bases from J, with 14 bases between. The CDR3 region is CAISDPQGRANTGELFF. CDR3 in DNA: TGTGCCATCAGTGACCCACAGGGACGGGCGAACACCGGGGAGCTGTTTTTT.

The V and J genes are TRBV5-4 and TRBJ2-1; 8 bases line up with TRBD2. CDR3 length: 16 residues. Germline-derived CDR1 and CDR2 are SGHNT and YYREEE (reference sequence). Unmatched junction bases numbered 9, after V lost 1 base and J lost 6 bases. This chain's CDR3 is CASSLCRGLAGNEQFF. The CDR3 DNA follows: TGTGCCAGCAGCTTGTGCCGGGGTCTAGCGGGCAATGAGCAGTTCTTC.

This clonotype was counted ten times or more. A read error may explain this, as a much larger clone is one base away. The CDR3 reads CASSLEGGDTEAFF. The CDR3 bases are TGCGCCAGCAGCTTGGAAGGGGGGGACACTGAAGCTTTCTTT. The V gene is TRBV5-1, the J gene TRBJ1-1, with a possible D match to TRBD1 (6 bases). This CDR3 region has 14 residues. CDR1 SGHRS and CDR2 YFSETQ come from the germline V gene. V was pared by 0 bases and J by 3 bases, with 9 bases between.

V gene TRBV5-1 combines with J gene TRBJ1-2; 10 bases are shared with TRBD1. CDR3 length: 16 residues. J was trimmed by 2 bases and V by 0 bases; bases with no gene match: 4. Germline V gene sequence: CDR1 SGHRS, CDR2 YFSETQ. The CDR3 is CASSLAPDRGNYGYTF. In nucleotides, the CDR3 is TGCGCCAGCAGCTTGGCCCCGGACAGGGGGAACTATGGCTACACCTTC.

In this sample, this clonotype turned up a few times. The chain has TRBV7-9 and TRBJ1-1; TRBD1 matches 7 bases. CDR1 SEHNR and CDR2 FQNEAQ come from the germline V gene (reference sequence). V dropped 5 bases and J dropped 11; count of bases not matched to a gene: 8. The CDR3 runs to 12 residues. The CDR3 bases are TGTGCCAGCAGCCAAGGAGGCAGGGGGGCTTTCTTT. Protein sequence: CASSQGGRGAFF.